These T cell receptor beta chains were read from a single sample in a study of blood T cell repertoires in COVID-19. TCRdb's table, derived via immunoSEQ multiplex PCR, lists solely in-frame clones and lacks some. The table lists approximately 200,000 clones, 85% to 90% of them singletons. Input material: PBMCs or T cells enriched from blood (not recorded which). These receptors were taken from a woman in her late teens or twenties in a cohort exposed to, infected with or recovered from COVID-19 (not recorded which). Each CDR3 is given with its conserved first and last residue. Fields, in order: D gene, V gene, clone size, J gene, CDR3 DNA, CDR3 protein. D genes are given only for firm matches. Not all rows give a size; the values are once, few, many and, for expanded clones, a class.

TRBD1	TRBV6-1	NA	TRBJ2-3	TGTGCCAGCAGTGAAGGGGACAGGGGAAATACGCAGTATTTT	CASSEGDRGNTQYF
NA	TRBV12-3/TRBV12-4	NA	TRBJ2-1	TGTGCCAGCAGCCCGTTGGTGGCTAATGAGCAGTTCTTC	CASSPLVANEQFF
TRBD1	TRBV29-1	NA	TRBJ1-5	TGCAGCGTTTCACAGGGGAGCAATCAGCCCCAGCATTTT	CSVSQGSNQPQHF
TRBD1	TRBV19	NA	TRBJ2-7	TGTGCCAGTAGTATGTTTTTGGGGGGGACAGGGGACTCCTACGAGCAGTACTTC	CASSMFLGGTGDSYEQYF
NA	TRBV10-3	NA	TRBJ1-1	TGTGCCATCCCCGCTAGTGGCTTCAGGGGGAACACTGAAGCTTTCTTT	CAIPASGFRGNTEAFF
TRBD1	TRBV4-1	NA	TRBJ1-1	TGCGCCAGCGGGACAGGTCGCAACACTGAAGCTTTCTTT	CASGTGRNTEAFF
NA	TRBV21-1	few	TRBJ2-7	TGTGCCAGCAGCAAAGGTCTGGGACTAGCGCAGGAGTTTTACGAGCAGTACTTC	CASSKGLGLAQEFYEQYF
TRBD2	TRBV10-3	NA	TRBJ2-3	TGTGCCATCAGACCCGGGACTAGCGGGGGCCTTAGCACAGATACGCAGTATTTT	CAIRPGTSGGLSTDTQYF
NA	TRBV6-5	NA	TRBJ1-3	TGTGCCAGCAGCTTACAAACCTCTGGAAACACCATATATTTT	CASSLQTSGNTIYF
NA	TRBV5-6	NA	TRBJ1-5	TGTGCCAGCAGCTTGGAGGGGGACGATCAGCCCCAGCATTTT	CASSLEGDDQPQHF
TRBD1	TRBV19	NA	TRBJ1-1	TGTGCCAGTAATACCCAGCGGACAGGACGGAACACTGAAGCTTTCTTT	CASNTQRTGRNTEAFF
NA	TRBV5-4	NA	TRBJ2-7	TGTGCCAGCAGCGGAGGGACCAACTCCTACGAGCAGTACTTC	CASSGGTNSYEQYF
NA	TRBV4-1	NA	TRBJ2-5	TGCGCCAGCAGCCCTCCGCAGGGGACGAAGACCCAGTACTTC	CASSPPQGTKTQYF
NA	TRBV6-5	NA	TRBJ1-6	TGTGCCAGCGGACGACAAGGGAGCGCATCACCCCTCCACTTT	CASGRQGSASPLHF
NA	TRBV6-4	NA	TRBJ2-1	TGTGCCAGCAGTGAACAGGGGGGGTCCAATGAGCAGTTCTTC	CASSEQGGSNEQFF
TRBD2	TRBV4-1	NA	TRBJ2-1	TGCGCCAGCAGCCAAGATAGGCGACTAGCGGGAACCAATGAGCAGTTCTTC	CASSQDRRLAGTNEQFF
NA	TRBV7-6	NA	TRBJ2-7	TGTGCCAGCAGCTATAGGGGGAAGGGGACCTACGAGCAGTACTTC	CASSYRGKGTYEQYF
NA	TRBV6-5	NA	TRBJ2-7	TGTGCCAGCAGTTCGGCAGGATATCCCTACGAGCAGTACTTC	CASSSAGYPYEQYF
NA	TRBV19	NA	TRBJ1-1	TGTGCCAGTACTCAGATACTAAATTTGAACACTGAAGCTTTCTTT	CASTQILNLNTEAFF
NA	TRBV7-9	few	TRBJ2-7	TGTGCCAGCAGCTTAGGGACAGCGGACTACGAGCAGTACTTC	CASSLGTADYEQYF
TRBD2	TRBV7-3	NA	TRBJ2-1	TGTGCCAGCAGCTCGGGACTAGCAGCTGAGGGTGAGCAGTTCTTC	CASSSGLAAEGEQFF
TRBD1	TRBV7-3	few	TRBJ2-2	TGTGCCAGCAGCTCAACCGGGACAGGGACCGGGGAGCTGTTTTTT	CASSSTGTGTGELFF